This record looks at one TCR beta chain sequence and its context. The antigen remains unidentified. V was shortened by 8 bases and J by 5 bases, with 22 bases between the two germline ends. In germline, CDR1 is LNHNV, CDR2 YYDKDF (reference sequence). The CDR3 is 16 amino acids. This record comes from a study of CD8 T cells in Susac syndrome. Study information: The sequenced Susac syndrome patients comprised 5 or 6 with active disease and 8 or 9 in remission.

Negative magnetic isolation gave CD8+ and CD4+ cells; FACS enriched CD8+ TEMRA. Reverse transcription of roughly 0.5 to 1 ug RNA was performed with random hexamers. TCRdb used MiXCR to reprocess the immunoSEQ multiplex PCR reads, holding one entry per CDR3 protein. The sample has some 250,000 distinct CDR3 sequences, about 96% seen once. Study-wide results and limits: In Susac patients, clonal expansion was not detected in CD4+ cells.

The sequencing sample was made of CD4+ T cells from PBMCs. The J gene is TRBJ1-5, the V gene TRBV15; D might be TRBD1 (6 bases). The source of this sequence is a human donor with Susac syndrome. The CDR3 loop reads CATRQDWTVAYQPQHF. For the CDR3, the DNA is TGTGCCACCCGCCAAGACTGGACAGTCGCCTATCAGCCCCAGCATTTT.